The 21 T cell receptor beta chains given below trace back to one sample, sequenced in a study of T cells in Graves' hyperthyroidism and ophthalmopathy (dated by TCRdb to between 2018 and 2020). The method was multiplex PCR. Data came from an Illumina HiSeq 2000. Amplification of TCR beta CDR3 regions was carried out from RNA transcripts. For the first round of RT-PCR on the TCR CDR3, the HTBI primer set was used together with the Qiagen OneStep RT-PCR kit. TCRdb reanalyzed the raw reads on its own, using fastp at Q25 for trimming and MiXCR for clone calling, and kept in-frame beta chains. Entries that share a CDR3 protein sequence are merged under the most common genes and DNA. Present in this sample are approximately 630,000 distinct CDR3 sequences, about a sixth of which were seen just once. In total, the top ten clones hold less than 4.5% of the sample. The sequenced material came from blood. These receptors originate from a woman aged 25-40 years with Graves' hyperthyroidism.

This clonotype has at least ten counts. V is TRBV27 and J is TRBJ1-5; a weak D match, TRBD1 (6 bases). The V gene's germline CDR1 is MNHEY and CDR2 SMNVEV (reference sequence). The CDR3 runs to 16 residues. V was pared by 2 bases and J by 4 bases, with 15 bases between. This chain's CDR3 is CASSLLGPGANQPQHF. The CDR3 coding sequence is TGTGCCAGCAGTTTACTCGGGCCGGGGGCGAATCAGCCCCAGCATTTT.

A note on this clonotype: A junction end diverges from the germline sequence, so it may reflect a read error. The gene calls are TRBV7-2 and TRBJ1-2, with 7 bases matching TRBD1. The CDR3 is 14 residues long. Germline V gene lookup returns CDR1 SGHTA and CDR2 FQGNSA. The CDR3 DNA reads as TGTGCCAGCAGCGCCCCGACAGGGAACTGTGGCTACACCTTC. Amino acids: CASSAPTGNCGYTF.

This clonotype showed up just a few times. The genes are TRBV10-2 and TRBJ2-2, with TRBD1 as a possible D gene (6 bases). The CDR3 loop spans 14 amino acids. Trimming removed 6 bases at V and 4 bases at J, with 12 bases between. Germline-derived CDR1 and CDR2 are WSHSY and SAAADI. CDR3 in amino acids: CASRQGPGTGELFF. DNA for the CDR3: TGCGCCAGCAGGCAGGGGCCTGGCACCGGGGAGCTGTTTTTT.

At least ten counts were recorded for this clonotype. The chain joins TRBV20-1 to TRBJ2-7; D gene unclear. V was clipped by 6 bases and J by 6 bases, with 24 bases between them. CDR1 and CDR2 (germline): DFQATT, SNEGSKA (reference sequence). The CDR3 covers 15 residues. The CDR3 is CSAKRPDIDSGEQYF. CDR3 bases: TGCAGTGCAAAGAGGCCGGATATAGATTCGGGCGAGCAGTACTTC.

The chain couples TRBV6-1 to TRBJ2-5; TRBD1 aligns across 7 bases. V shed 2 bases, J shed 2 bases, and the junction held 2 bases outside the gene matches. Germline V lookup: CDR1 MNHNS, CDR2 SASEGT. CDR3 size: 14 residues. The CDR3 here is CASSELGQQETQYF. The CDR3 DNA sequence: TGTGCCAGCAGTGAACTGGGACAGCAAGAGACCCAGTACTTC.

The sample holds a few counts of this clonotype. This rearrangement joins TRBV18 to TRBJ1-5, with D uncertain. Trimming pared 3 bases from V and 0 bases from J, leaving 15 bases between. The V gene's germline CDR1 is KGHSH and CDR2 LQKENI. This CDR3 contains 17 residues. CDR3 protein: CASSPQKLGYSNQPQHF. The CDR3 DNA reads TGTGCCAGCTCACCTCAAAAGCTAGGTTATAGCAATCAGCCCCAGCATTTT.

The rearrangement links TRBV11-2 to TRBJ2-2; D remains ambiguous. CDR1 SGHAT and CDR2 FQNNGV come from the germline V gene. Trimming left V 1 base short and J 0 bases short, with 6 bases between. CDR3 length: 15 amino acids. The CDR3, as DNA: TGTGCCAGCAGCTTAGTCACTACGAACACCGGGGAGCTGTTTTTT. It yields the protein CASSLVTTNTGELFF.

This clonotype was seen a handful of times. This sequence joins TRBV6-2 or TRBV6-3 and TRBJ2-3; 7 positions agree with TRBD2. The germline CDR1 and CDR2 sequences are MNHEY and SVGEGT. The CDR3 has 15 amino acids. Germline trimming cut 2 bases from V and 6 bases from J; bases unmatched to any gene: 8. The CDR3 DNA reads TGTGCCAGCAGTTACAATCGGGAGGAGCGGGATACGCAGTATTTT. This encodes CASSYNREERDTQYF.

In this sample, this clonotype turned up many times. V gene TRBV6-5 combines with J gene TRBJ1-1; maybe TRBD1 (5 bases). CDR3 length equals 15 residues. Germline V gene lookup returns CDR1 MNHEY and CDR2 SVGAGI. With 0 bases removed from V and 1 base from J, the gap between germline ends came to 9 bases. This CDR3 is CASSYSGRPNTEAFF. DNA of the CDR3: TGTGCCAGCAGTTACTCGGGACGACCGAACACTGAAGCTTTCTTT.

This clonotype was observed many times. The chain recombines TRBV30 with TRBJ2-7; D is uncertain. Germline V CDR1 and CDR2: GTSNPN, SVGIG (reference sequence). The CDR3 has 10 amino acids. Trimming cost V 1 base and J 4 bases, with 2 bases left between them. The CDR3 DNA is TGTGCCTGGAGTGGGTACGAGCAGTACTTC. Protein sequence: CAWSGYEQYF.

V usage is TRBV28 and J usage is TRBJ2-2; the D call may be TRBD1 or TRBD2 (5 bases each). The V gene lost 4 bases and the J gene lost 9 bases, with 12 bases spanning the gap. The length of the CDR3 is 13 residues. Germline V gives CDR1 MDHEN, CDR2 SYDVKM. CDR3 sequence: CASSSGPARELFF. The CDR3 region has the DNA TGTGCCAGCAGTTCGGGACCGGCGCGGGAGCTGTTTTTT.

This clonotype came up a few times. V and J are TRBV6-2 or TRBV6-3 and TRBJ2-1; no firm D call. Trimming shortened V by 0 bases and J by 5 bases, and 11 bases separated the two germline ends. Germline CDR1 MNHEY, CDR2 SVGEGT. The CDR3 length is 15 residues. The CDR3 DNA sequence: TGTGCCAGCAGTTACTCTCGGTTAACAGACAATGAGCAGTTCTTC. The encoded protein is CASSYSRLTDNEQFF.

This clonotype has ten or more counts. The chain joins TRBV20-1 to TRBJ2-5; no reliable D call. The CDR3 runs to 16 residues. The ends were cut back, 1 base at V and 5 bases at J, with 20 bases in the middle. The germline V gene encodes CDR1 DFQATT and CDR2 SNEGSKA (reference sequence). The CDR3 DNA is TGCAGTGCTAGAGTAGTGCGGCTAGGCCCTGGGGAGACCCAGTACTTC. This translates into CSARVVRLGPGETQYF.

The chain carries TRBV7-6 and TRBJ2-6; D not certain. From germline, CDR1 is SGHVS and CDR2 FNYEAQ. The CDR3 sequence is 18 residues long. V shed 2 bases and J shed 1 base, with 15 bases lying between them. DNA for the CDR3: TGTGCCAGCAGCTTAAATATAGTGGGGTCGTCTGGGGCCAACGTCCTGACTTTC. This translates into CASSLNIVGSSGANVLTF.

This clonotype was recorded many times. The junction differs from germline at one of its ends, possibly a read error. The CDR3 DNA reads as TGTGCCAGCAGTTTACGGAACGCTGAAGCTTTCTTT. Translation: CASSLRNAEAFF. J is TRBJ1-1 and V is TRBV28, with D uncertain. There are 12 residues in the CDR3. The germline gives CDR1 MDHEN, CDR2 SYDVKM.

This clonotype was counted ten times or more. The V and J genes are TRBV20-1 and TRBJ2-3, with D unresolved. The CDR3 consists of 11 residues. Germline V CDR1 and CDR2: DFQATT, SNEGSKA (reference sequence). Trimming removed 6 bases from V and 7 bases from J, with 11 bases in between. The CDR3 loop is CSATDRYTQYF. CDR3 DNA: TGCAGTGCGACCGACCGGTATACGCAGTATTTT.

This chain uses TRBV5-1 with TRBJ2-7, with TRBD2 matching 8 bases. Germline CDR1 and CDR2: SGHRS and YFSETQ. J lost 2 bases, V lost 5 bases, and 3 bases had no gene match. The CDR3 spans 13 residues. The CDR3, as DNA: TGCGCCAGCAGAGGAGCGGGGGCCTACGAGCAGTACTTC. This sequence encodes CASRGAGAYEQYF.

The chain is built from TRBV20-1 and TRBJ1-1, with D possibly TRBD1 on 6 matching bases. V lost 5 bases to trimming and J lost 4 bases, with 11 bases between them. Germline loops: CDR1 DFQATT, CDR2 SNEGSKA (reference sequence). The CDR3 is 12 residues long. The CDR3 DNA follows: TGCAGTGCTTTAACAGGGAGCACTGAAGCTTTCTTT. This codes for CSALTGSTEAFF.

This clonotype was seen only a few times. CDR3 loop: CSASATFSYEQYF. Written as DNA, the CDR3 is TGCAGTGCTAGTGCCACCTTTTCCTACGAGCAGTACTTC. This chain uses TRBV20-1 with TRBJ2-7; no clear D gene. Germline-derived CDR1 and CDR2 are DFQATT and SNEGSKA (reference sequence). The CDR3 runs 13 residues. With 3 bases removed from V and 1 base from J, the gap between germline ends came to 10 bases.

V and J are TRBV11-2 and TRBJ2-7; TRBD2 agrees at 12 bases. V dropped 3 bases and J dropped 0; count of bases not matched to a gene: 3. The CDR3 is 16 residues long. Germline CDR1 SGHAT, CDR2 FQNNGV. The CDR3 reads CASSFPGLAGSYEQYF. The CDR3 coding sequence is TGTGCCAGCAGCTTCCCGGGACTAGCGGGCTCCTACGAGCAGTACTTC.

This clonotype was detected a few times. The chain has TRBV4-1 and TRBJ1-2; D unclear. The CDR3 consists of 13 residues. Germline V gene lookup returns CDR1 MGHRA and CDR2 YSYEKL. V lost 2 bases and J lost 5, with 9 bases in between. CDR3 in DNA: TGCGCCAGCAGCCAAAAGACCGGTTATGGCTACACCTTC. This encodes CASSQKTGYGYTF.